This TCR beta chain came from a study of CD8+ T cells in alopecia areata. cDNA prepared by RNA extraction and subsequent reverse transcription served as the template for sequencing. Sequencing was performed with immunoSEQ multiplex PCR; in TCRdb, only in-frame clones are kept and a portion is missing. The sample has 190,000 or so clones, 58% seen once. Specified treatment: oral pan-JAK inhibitor, 5-10 mg twice daily. V lost 4 bases and J lost 7, with 12 bases in between. The CDR3 spans 13 residues. Germline CDR1 and CDR2: SGHDT and YYEEEE. The clonotype originates from a human donor with alopecia areata. The sequenced sample was CD4+ T cells sorted from blood, obtained at week 24, from a patient treated with tofacitinib. The V call is TRBV5-6, the J call TRBJ2-1; D ambiguous. The CDR3 reads CASSGAGRNEQFF. The DNA for the CDR3 is TGTGCCAGCAGCGGCGCCGGAAGGAATGAGCAGTTCTTC.